Below, one T cell receptor (beta chain) is given with its context. The sample originates from a study of T cell responses to AZD1222 COVID-19 vaccine. Sequencing was performed with immunoSEQ multiplex PCR; in TCRdb, only in-frame clones are kept and a portion is missing. The sample holds 150,000 or so clones; roughly 87% are singletons and the top ten take around 4.9%. The CDR3 has 18 amino acids. Per the germline V gene, CDR1 is SGHRS and CDR2 is YFSETQ. Losses at the gene ends were 1 base for V and 2 bases for J; bases not matched to a gene: 9. The rearrangement joins TRBV5-1 to TRBJ2-5; TRBD2 matches 12 bases. This clonotype originated in an adult in good health. This specimen consisted of peripheral blood, obtained on day 0 of AZD1222 vaccination. In nucleotides, the CDR3 is TGCGCCAGCAGCTTGAGGGCTAGCGGGAGGGCCATTCAAGAGACCCAGTACTTC. Translated, it gives CASSLRASGRAIQETQYF.